The 15 T cell receptor beta chains in this list originate from one sample, sequenced in a study of T cell responses to AZD1222 COVID-19 vaccine. Method: immunoSEQ multiplex PCR; TCRdb's copy keeps in-frame clones and lacks some. The data show tens of thousands of clones, 80% to 95% seen once. The sample was peripheral blood, taken 28 days after the second AZD1222 dose. These receptors all stem from an adult who received the AZD1222 COVID-19 vaccine.

J is TRBJ1-3 and V is TRBV30; no reliable D call. The germline V gene encodes CDR1 GTSNPN and CDR2 SVGIG (reference sequence). The length of the CDR3 is 12 residues. The V gene lost 5 bases and the J gene lost 2 bases, with 7 bases spanning the gap. The CDR3 sequence: CAWDGAGNTIYF. CDR3 nucleotide sequence: TGTGCCTGGGATGGGGCTGGAAACACCATATATTTT.

The rearrangement uses TRBV18 and TRBJ2-2, with D hard to call. Trimming shortened V by 5 bases and J by 1 base, and 8 bases separated the two germline ends. Germline V lookup: CDR1 KGHSH, CDR2 LQKENI. The CDR3 length is 14 residues. CDR3 amino acids: CASSTDRNTGELFF. As DNA, the CDR3 is TGTGCCAGCTCAACGGACCGGAACACCGGGGAGCTGTTTTTT.

The J gene is TRBJ1-3, the V gene TRBV3-1 (or the pseudogene TRBV3-2); D gene ambiguous. CDR1 LGHDT and CDR2 YNNKEL come from the germline V gene (reference sequence). The CDR3 extends over 15 amino acids. With 10 bases removed from V and 0 bases from J, the gap between germline ends came to 16 bases. The CDR3 nucleotides are TGTGCCAACACCCTGTGGCGCGTCTCTGGAAACACCATATATTTT. It encodes CANTLWRVSGNTIYF.

The V and J genes are TRBV7-9 and TRBJ2-1, with 7 nucleotides matching TRBD2. The CDR3 is 15 amino acids. Germline V gene sequence: CDR1 SEHNR, CDR2 FQNEAQ (reference sequence). The V and J ends lost 5 bases and 10 bases, in that order; junction bases with no gene match: 14. The DNA for the CDR3 is TGTGCCAGCAGCCCTCAGGAGGGGAGGGGTTGGGAGCAGTTCTTC. Translating it yields CASSPQEGRGWEQFF.

The rearrangement joins TRBV6-2 or TRBV6-3 to TRBJ1-2, with 9 bases identical to TRBD1. Germline V gene lookup returns CDR1 MNHEY and CDR2 SVGEGT. J lost 1 base, V lost 0 bases, and 9 bases had no gene match. The CDR3 is 18 amino acids. The CDR3 sequence is CASSYSGTGPHLNYGYTF. As DNA, the CDR3 is TGTGCCAGCAGTTACTCCGGGACAGGGCCTCACCTTAACTATGGCTACACCTTC.

V and J are TRBV11-3 and TRBJ2-3, with a tentative D call TRBD2 (6 bases). The germline CDR1 and CDR2 sequences are SGHNT and YENEEA. The CDR3 covers 15 residues. V lost 3 bases, J lost 5 bases, and 15 bases lay in between. The CDR3 reads CASSFGGRWGDTQYF. The CDR3 nucleotides are TGTGCCAGCAGCTTTGGTGGGAGGTGGGGAGATACGCAGTATTTT.

The chain has TRBV2 and TRBJ1-1, with D uncertain. V lost 8 bases and J lost 9, with 16 bases in between. CDR3 length: 12 amino acids. The germline CDR1 and CDR2 sequences are SNHLY and FYNNEI. The CDR3 loop is CASGGGIRQAFF. In DNA form, the CDR3 reads TGTGCCAGCGGAGGAGGGATAAGGCAAGCTTTCTTT.

The V gene is TRBV30, the J gene TRBJ2-7; D call uncertain. Germline V gives CDR1 GTSNPN, CDR2 SVGIG (reference sequence). The CDR3 is made up of 11 amino acids. The V end was cut by 8 bases, the J end by 0 bases, with 8 bases between. CDR3 DNA sequence: TGTGCCCACGGCAGCTCCTACGAGCAGTACTTC. This encodes CAHGSSYEQYF.

This clone was seen a handful of times. Written as DNA, the CDR3 is TGTGCCAGCAGCAGATTTTGGACGGAATCCTACGAGCAGTACTTC. Protein product: CASSRFWTESYEQYF. V usage is TRBV21-1 and J usage is TRBJ2-7. TRBV21-1 is labeled a pseudogene. The CDR3 has 15 residues.

V usage is TRBV27 and J usage is TRBJ1-6; D is unresolved. Germline V gene lookup returns CDR1 MNHEY and CDR2 SMNVEV (reference sequence). This CDR3 comprises 17 residues. The ends were cut back, 2 bases at V and 2 bases at J, with 13 bases in the middle. CDR3 amino acids: CASSLVMVFPYNSPLHF. The CDR3 DNA is TGTGCCAGCAGTTTAGTTATGGTTTTTCCCTATAATTCACCCCTCCACTTT.

The chain carries TRBV7-9 and TRBJ1-5; the D is unclear. Germline-derived CDR1 and CDR2 are SEHNR and FQNEAQ (reference sequence). The V end was cut by 1 base, the J end by 5 bases, with 3 bases between. This CDR3 spans 12 amino acids. CDR3 nucleotides: TGTGCCAGCAGCTTAGTTTATCAGCCCCAGCATTTT. It codes for CASSLVYQPQHF.

The chain couples TRBV24-1 to TRBJ2-1, with D tentatively TRBD1 or TRBD2 (6 bases each). This CDR3 region has 14 residues. The germline V and J ends were trimmed by 3 bases and 9 bases, with 14 bases remaining between them. Germline V gene lookup returns CDR1 KGHDR and CDR2 SFDVKD. CDR3 residues: CATSDPWGAGEQFF. The DNA of the CDR3 is TGTGCCACCAGTGATCCCTGGGGGGCGGGTGAGCAGTTCTTC.

The chain couples TRBV11-2 to TRBJ2-1; D perhaps matches TRBD2 (6 bases). With 0 bases removed from V and 7 bases from J, the gap between germline ends came to 16 bases. The CDR3 contains 16 residues. Germline V gives CDR1 SGHAT, CDR2 FQNNGV. The CDR3 region has the DNA TGTGCCAGCAGCTTAGATCGGACGTCCCGGGGGAATGAGCAGTTCTTC. It yields the protein CASSLDRTSRGNEQFF.

The DNA for the CDR3 is TGTGCCAGCAGCCAGAGACAACCCTCTGGCACGCAGTATTTT. Translating it yields CASSQRQPSGTQYF. The chain carries TRBV7-2 and TRBJ2-3, with D unclear. This CDR3 is built from 14 residues. Germline values: CDR1 SGHTA, CDR2 FQGNSA. Trimming took off 5 bases at V and 9 bases at J, with 18 bases between the two ends. Full variable domain (missing parts from reference TRBV7-2 and TRBJ2-3): GAGVSQSPSNKVTEKGKDVELRCDPISGHTALYWYRQSLGQGLEFLIYFQGNSAPDKSGLPSDRFSAERTGGSVSTLTIQRTQQEDSAVYLCASSQRQPSGTQYFGPGTRLTVL.

The chain joins TRBV29-1 to TRBJ1-5, with D unresolved. V dropped 6 bases and J dropped 6 bases, with 15 bases sitting between them. The germline V gene has CDR1 SQVTM and CDR2 ANQGSEA. The CDR3 consists of 13 residues. The CDR3 loop is CSVRTVAGQPQHF. As DNA, the CDR3 is TGCAGCGTCCGTACCGTCGCCGGTCAGCCCCAGCATTTT.